The clone carrying this T cell receptor beta chain has just one count. The V end was cut by 3 bases, the J end by 1 base, with 9 bases between. CDR3 length: 14 residues. Per the germline V gene, CDR1 is MNHEY and CDR2 is SMNVEV (reference sequence). The table came from immunoSEQ multiplex PCR; TCRdb's copy has only in-frame clones and leaves some out. The sample has 120,000 to 150,000 clones, approximately 89% seen once. This sample was taken from a study of blood T cell repertoires in COVID-19. On the study more broadly: Material from acute and convalescent COVID-19 was sourced from the United States, Italy and Spain.

This receptor was identified in a human donor in a cohort sampled during active COVID-19. The material sequenced was peripheral blood. The gene calls are TRBV27 and TRBJ1-1, with D perhaps matching TRBD1 (5 bases). The CDR3 spells CASSLLRANTEAFF. The CDR3 DNA reads TGTGCCAGCAGTTTGCTCAGGGCGAACACTGAAGCTTTCTTT.